This TCR beta chain was captured by sequencing in a study of T cells in Graves' hyperthyroidism and ophthalmopathy. Patients counted as stable if ophthalmopathy did not develop within 18 months. Uncontrolled infection, other autoimmune disease, pregnancy or lactation excluded patients. The study's findings and limits: Ophthalmopathy and stable hyperthyroidism were told apart by a 13 V-J model.

Germline CDR1 SGHAT, CDR2 FQNNGV. The CDR3 length is 14 residues. The V end was cut by 6 bases, the J end by 7 bases, with 16 bases between. What was amplified from RNA transcripts were TCR beta CDR3 regions. First-round RT-PCR of the TCR CDR3 relied on the HTBI primer set. Each CDR3 protein gets one entry after TCRdb re-called the multiplex PCR reads with MiXCR. The profile shows more than 600,000 distinct CDR3 sequences, roughly 15% of them singletons. This clonotype has ten or more counts. Its antigen is not identified. The source of this sequence is a man between 18 and 29 years old with Graves' hyperthyroidism. The sample comprised blood. This chain connects TRBV11-2 to TRBJ2-1, with no clear D. The CDR3 region has the DNA TGTGCCAGCAGACCCGGGCAAGTGGAGAATGAGCAGTTCTTC. It specifies CASRPGQVENEQFF.